This entry concerns a single T cell receptor beta chain. Assay: immunoSEQ multiplex PCR; the TCRdb copy retains only in-frame clones and omits some. Among around 940,000 clones listed, more than 75% were seen once. Per germline, CDR1 LNHDA and CDR2 SQIVND (reference sequence). CDR3 length equals 13 residues. Trimming stripped 7 bases from V and 6 bases from J, with 12 bases between. The sample originates from a study of shared clonotypes between healthy human individuals. The receptor comes from a young man in good health. Sequencing was carried out using memory CD4+ T cells sorted from blood. Subset: CD45RA-negative fraction. This sequence joins TRBV19 and TRBJ1-4; D perhaps matches TRBD1 (5 bases). CDR3 residues: CASTMGQYEKLFF. CDR3 bases: TGTGCCAGTACCATGGGGCAGTATGAAAAACTGTTTTTT.